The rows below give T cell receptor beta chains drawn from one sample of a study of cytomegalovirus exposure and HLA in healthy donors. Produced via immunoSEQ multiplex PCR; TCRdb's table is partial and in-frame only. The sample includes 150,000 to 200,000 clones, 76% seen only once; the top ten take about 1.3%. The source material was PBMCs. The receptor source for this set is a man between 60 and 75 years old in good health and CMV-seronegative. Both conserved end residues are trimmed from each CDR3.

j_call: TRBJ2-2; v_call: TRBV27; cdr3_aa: ASSKQGAGGTGELF
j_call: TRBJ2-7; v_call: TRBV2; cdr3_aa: ASQGLDYEQY
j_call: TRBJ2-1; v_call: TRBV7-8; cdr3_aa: ASSLGLTSSYNEQF
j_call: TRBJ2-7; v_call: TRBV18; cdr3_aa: ASSPPSRASYEQY
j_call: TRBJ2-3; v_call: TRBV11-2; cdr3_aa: ASSPGVSTDTQY
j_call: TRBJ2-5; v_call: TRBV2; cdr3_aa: ASSPGDQETQY
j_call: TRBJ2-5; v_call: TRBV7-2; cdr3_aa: ASSLPLAGGETQY
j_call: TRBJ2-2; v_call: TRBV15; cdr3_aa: ATRVGQNTGELF
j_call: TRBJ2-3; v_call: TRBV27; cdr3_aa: ASSPRTSGDTQY
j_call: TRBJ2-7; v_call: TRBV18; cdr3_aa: ASEGGDEQY
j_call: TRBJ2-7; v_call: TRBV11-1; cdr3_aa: ASNKGGGHEQY
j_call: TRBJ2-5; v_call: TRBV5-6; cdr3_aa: ASSFTGTGDRSQRETQY
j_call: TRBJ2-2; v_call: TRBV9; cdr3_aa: ASSVVGRLSNTGELF
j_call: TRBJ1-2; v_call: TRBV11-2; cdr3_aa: ASSLQGLGYGYT
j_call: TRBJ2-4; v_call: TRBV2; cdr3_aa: ASQGAWSNIQY
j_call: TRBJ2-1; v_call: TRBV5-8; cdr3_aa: ASSSGQGRNNEQF
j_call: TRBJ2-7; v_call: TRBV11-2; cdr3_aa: ASSSRTSGTYEQY
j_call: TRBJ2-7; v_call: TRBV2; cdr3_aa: ASRADRGAGEQY
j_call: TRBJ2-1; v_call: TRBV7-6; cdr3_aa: ASRPLAGVYNEQF
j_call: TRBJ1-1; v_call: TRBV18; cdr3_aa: ASSPRTGLVMNTEAF
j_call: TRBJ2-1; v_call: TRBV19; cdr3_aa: ASSIRSDSYNEQF
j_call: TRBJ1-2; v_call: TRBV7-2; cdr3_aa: ASSLATYGYT
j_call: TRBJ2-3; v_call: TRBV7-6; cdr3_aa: ASSLGLGRGGVGTDTQY